The clone carrying this TCR beta chain was seen at least ten times. Its antigen is undetermined. Healthy Caucasian individuals from Russia aged roughly 6 to 90 served as donors. PBMCs were isolated at a quantity of at least 7 million per sample. The data were obtained in a study of blood T cells in healthy people across ages. The study, taken as a whole, reports: Diversity figures derived from one million T cells were judged to underestimate the true value. Higher diversity, along with more naive CD4+ cells, distinguished long-lived donors from aged donors.

With a J-beta primer mix and a sample-barcoded 5' primer, a second PCR ran roughly 7 to 11 cycles. Using its own MiXCR run on the 5' RACE reads, TCRdb lists one record per CDR3 protein. The sample shows 1.5 million to 2 million distinct CDR3 sequences, about 28% of them seen only once. The CDR3 covers 14 residues. V lost 4 bases and J 1 base, leaving 11 bases between the germline ends. The V gene's germline CDR1 is SGHRS and CDR2 YFSETQ. This TCR was recovered from a woman under 40 in good health. The rearrangement uses TRBV5-1 and TRBJ1-1, with D perhaps TRBD1 (6 bases). The sample comprised blood. Here the CDR3 DNA reads TGCGCCAGCAGCCTACCCAGGGGGAACACTGAAGCTTTCTTT. Its protein is CASSLPRGNTEAFF.